The sequence of this T cell receptor beta chain was determined in a study of T cells in women clearing cervical HPV infection (dated by TCRdb to 2017 to 2018). About the investigation overall: The cases were roughly 25 women with histologically confirmed HPV16-related CIN3 or worse, and 2 of these cases were invasive cancers. Blood from cases was drawn at the visit where the lesion was first identified, while blood from controls was drawn once the infection was no longer detected. In the parent cohort, some 10,000 women aged 18 or older were enrolled in Guanacaste, Costa Rica, during about 1993 to 1995 and were followed for seven years. For cases, the median interval between lesion detection and blood sampling was around 160 days, with an interquartile range of roughly 80 to 200 days. Median age was 34 years in cases versus over 37 in controls, and baseline characteristics did not differ significantly. HLA typing was available for only a few women, so HLA type could not be excluded as a confounder. Cases were matched to controls by age within five years and by the year the sample was collected. An exploratory proof-of-principle case-control study, nested within the Guanacaste HPV Natural History Study in Costa Rica, was conducted to compare TCR repertoires across cervical HPV16 outcomes. Quality controls consisted of five blinded duplicates per group, for a total of around 60 samples made up of 50 participants and around 10 replicates. Controls were 20 to 30 women whose single incident HPV16 infection cleared within 12 months without precancer or cancer developing.

Findings and caveats that apply to the study as a whole: Cases had lower TRBV6-7 relative abundance than controls (0.11% versus 0.16%; Bonferroni P = 0.0008). Significantly higher TCR repertoire richness was observed in CIN3+ cases than in controls across sequencing depths, whereas no difference in evenness was found. The cross-sectional design could not show whether associations preceded infection or resulted from it; effector/memory subsets and HPV-specific T cells were not isolated. Random forest classifiers combining richness and V gene abundances distinguished cases from controls with an estimated AUC of about 0.79. Because the number of T cells in each sample was unknown, differences in richness could reflect differing T-cell content rather than repertoire biology.

Every participant had a single incident cervical HPV16 infection, and prevalent HPV16 infections were excluded. Cervical HPV DNA was detected with MY09/MY11 PCR, and genotyping was done with dot-blot hybridization. About 14 mL of heparinized blood were centrifuged, and the buffy coat was split into aliquots, frozen at -30 degrees C, and then kept at -80 degrees C. QIAGEN kits were used to extract genomic DNA from the buffy coat specimens. Of note for this clone: The antigen it recognizes is unknown. The read falls 3 residues short of the CDR3 end, and the missing part is taken from the germline J gene.

The cysteine opens and the phenylalanine closes a CDR3 of 14 amino acids. The 33 bases shown cover part of the CDR3, and their frame starts at base 1. CDR1 and CDR2 (LGHNA, YNFKEQ) derive from the germline V gene. Germline trimming: 4 bases from V, 5 bases from J; junction bases outside gene matches: 5. TCR beta CDR3 regions were amplified by multiplex PCR using the immunoSEQ assay from an average of 1200 ng genomic DNA per sample. The assay corrected primer bias using a complete synthetic TCR repertoire to establish an amplification baseline. Amplicons were sequenced on the Illumina platform. Per the authors' processing: Sequences were error-corrected by clustering with frequency ratios and a modified nearest-neighbor algorithm and were then analyzed in the immunoSEQ Analyzer with IMGT gene definitions. At each rarefaction depth, TCR richness and evenness were averaged across 20 rarefaction repeats, and any sample with fewer sequences than the depth was left out. Wilcoxon rank sum tests with FDR correction were used to compare V, D and J gene relative abundances between the groups. An intraclass correlation of 95% to 97% for TCR richness and an average of around 71% across 66 gene segments were obtained from the blinded duplicates. TCRdb limited this immuneACCESS table to in-frame rearrangements with V and J called. A share of clones is missing; checked studies link under half to unresolved V genes, and the rest is unexplained. V and J calls and clone size are those listed in that table; D and trimming were worked out from the DNA. The table for this sample lists 25,000 to 35,000 clones. The ten largest make up about 6.1% of the sample.

This sequence was found in a woman aged 18-70 years with a cervical HPV16 infection that either progressed to CIN3+ or cleared (not recorded which). Sequencing input: blood buffy coat. The V and J segments used are TRBV4-2 and TRBJ1-1, and TRBD1 matches 9 of the central bases. The covered CDR3 bases are TGTGCCAGCAGCCGGGACAGGGAGGGTACTGAA. It encodes CASSRDREGTE. The CDR3 in its entirety is CASSRDREGTEAFF.